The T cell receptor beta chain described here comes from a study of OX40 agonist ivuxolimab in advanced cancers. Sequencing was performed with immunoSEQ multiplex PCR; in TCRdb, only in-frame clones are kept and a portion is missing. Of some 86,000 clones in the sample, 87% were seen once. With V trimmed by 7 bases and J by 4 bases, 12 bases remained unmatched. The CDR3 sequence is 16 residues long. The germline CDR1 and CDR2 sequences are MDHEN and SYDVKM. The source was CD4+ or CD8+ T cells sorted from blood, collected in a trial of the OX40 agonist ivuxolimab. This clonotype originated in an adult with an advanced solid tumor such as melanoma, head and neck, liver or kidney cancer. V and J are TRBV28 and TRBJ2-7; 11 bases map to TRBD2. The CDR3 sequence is CASISTDSSGRYEQYF. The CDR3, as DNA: TGTGCCAGCATCTCAACCGACTCTAGCGGGAGGTACGAGCAGTACTTC.